This entry lists 22 T cell receptor beta chains sequenced from one sample in a study of T cells in Graves' hyperthyroidism and ophthalmopathy. What was amplified from RNA transcripts were TCR beta CDR3 regions. The study used the HTBI primer set for a first-round RT-PCR of the TCR CDR3. One entry per CDR3 protein, called by TCRdb with MiXCR from the multiplex PCR reads. The sample consists of around 600,000 distinct CDR3 sequences, about 14% of them appearing once. The source material was blood. The receptors stem from a woman aged 50 to 65 with Graves' ophthalmopathy.

The genes are TRBV7-9 and TRBJ2-1, with TRBD2 matching 7 bases. The V gene end was trimmed by 1 base and the J gene end by 4 bases; junction bases not matched to a gene: 13. Germline V CDR1 and CDR2: SEHNR, FQNEAQ (reference sequence). The CDR3 length is 18 residues. The CDR3 region is CASSLELRATSTYNEQFF. The CDR3 nucleotides are TGTGCCAGCAGCTTAGAACTTAGGGCGACTAGCACTTACAATGAGCAGTTCTTC.

This clonotype was detected many times. The chain carries TRBV11-2 and TRBJ2-3; 8 bases align to TRBD2. The CDR3 length is 20 residues. V shed 1 base and J 1 base; nucleotides not matched to a gene: 16. Germline CDR1 and CDR2: SGHAT and FQNNGV. CDR3 coding DNA: TGTGCCAGCAGCTTAGTAATTGCTTCGGCGGGAGGAGGTGGCACAGATACGCAGTATTTT. As protein: CASSLVIASAGGGGTDTQYF.

This clonotype was seen repeatedly, ten times or more. The V call is TRBV12-3 or TRBV12-4, the J call TRBJ1-1; 8 bases map to TRBD1. This CDR3 is 15 amino acids long. V shed 5 bases, J shed 5 bases, and the junction held 10 bases outside the gene matches. The CDR3 reads CASSRPWTGNTEAFF. The DNA for the CDR3 is TGTGCCAGCAGTCGACCCTGGACAGGGAATACTGAAGCTTTCTTT.

Ten or more counts support this clonotype. V and J are TRBV28 and TRBJ2-1, with unresolved D. With 1 base removed from V and 1 base from J, the gap between germline ends came to 11 bases. This CDR3 is built from 16 residues. Germline CDR1 MDHEN, CDR2 SYDVKM. Written as DNA, the CDR3 is TGTGCCAGCAGTTTATCGGGCGGAAATTCCTACAATGAGCAGTTCTTC. Amino acids: CASSLSGGNSYNEQFF.

This sequence joins TRBV27 and TRBJ1-5; 9 bases align to TRBD1. Germline values: CDR1 MNHEY, CDR2 SMNVEV (reference sequence). This CDR3 has 13 residues. Trimming at V came to 6 bases and at J to 6 bases, leaving 3 bases not matched to a gene. CDR3 nucleotides: TGTGCCAGCAGGGGACAGGGCTTTCAGCCCCAGCATTTT. The encoded protein is CASRGQGFQPQHF.

This clonotype was seen ten or more times. The rearrangement joins TRBV9 to TRBJ2-7, with TRBD1 as a possible D gene (5 bases). V gave up 4 bases and J gave up 2 bases, with 19 bases separating them. CDR1 SGDLS and CDR2 YYNGEE come from the germline V gene. The CDR3 loop spans 16 amino acids. In DNA form, the CDR3 reads TGTGCCAGCAGCAGGACACTGATGGGCAAAACCTACGAGCAGTACTTC. Its protein product is CASSRTLMGKTYEQYF.

This clonotype appeared many times. The rearrangement uses TRBV5-5 and TRBJ2-3, with 11 nucleotides matching TRBD2. J gave up 5 bases and V 4 bases, and 9 bases lay outside the gene matches. Germline CDR1 SGHKS, CDR2 YYEKEE (reference sequence). The length of the CDR3 is 16 residues. CDR3 loop: CASSPIAGGTGDTQYF. In DNA, the CDR3 is TGTGCCAGCAGCCCCATAGCGGGAGGGACGGGAGATACGCAGTATTTT. Looking up the rest from reference TRBV5-5 and TRBJ2-3 gives the full variable domain: DAGVTQSPTHLIKTRGQQVTLRCSPISGHKSVSWYQQVLGQGPQFIFQYYEKEERGRGNFPDRFSARQFPNYSSELNVNALLLGDSALYLCASSPIAGGTGDTQYFGPGTRLTVL.

This clonotype was seen many times. J is TRBJ1-2 and V is TRBV2; TRBD1 might be the D (5 bases). The V end was cut by 4 bases, the J end by 7 bases, with 13 bases between. The CDR3 extends over 13 amino acids. Per the germline V gene, CDR1 is SNHLY and CDR2 is FYNNEI. This chain's CDR3 is CASSASQGGGYTF. The DNA for the CDR3 is TGTGCCAGCAGTGCGTCCCAGGGTGGTGGCTACACCTTC.

The chain links TRBV7-6 to TRBJ2-5; TRBD1 or TRBD2 may be the D gene (5 bases each). Germline V gives CDR1 SGHVS, CDR2 FNYEAQ. V was trimmed by 6 bases and J by 5 bases, leaving 25 bases between them. The CDR3 is 17 residues long. The chain's CDR3 is CASSNLVGRGRGETQYF. The CDR3 DNA is TGTGCCAGCAGTAACTTAGTGGGGCGAGGGCGCGGGGAGACCCAGTACTTC.

This clonotype was found many times. This sequence joins TRBV20-1 and TRBJ2-7, with TRBD2 matching 11 bases. Looked up from germline, CDR1 is DFQATT and CDR2 is SNEGSKA (reference sequence). CDR3 length: 18 residues. V shed 5 bases and J 4 bases; nucleotides not matched to a gene: 19. The CDR3 DNA follows: TGCAGTGCTCCACCTAGGGGACTAGCGGAGTTTAGGAGGTACGAGCAGTACTTC. Its translation: CSAPPRGLAEFRRYEQYF.

This chain links TRBV14 with TRBJ2-1; 12 bases are shared with TRBD2. Trimming took 5 bases from V and 7 from J; bases not matched to a gene: 12. Germline CDR1 reads SGHDN; CDR2 reads FVKESK. The CDR3 sequence is 17 residues long. CDR3 protein: CASSLRRTSGMRNEQFF. The CDR3 region has the DNA TGTGCCAGCAGCTTACGTAGGACTAGCGGGATGAGGAATGAGCAGTTCTTC.

This clonotype was found many times. The chain uses TRBV28 and TRBJ2-7, with D perhaps matching TRBD1 (5 bases). V lost 6 bases and J 3 bases, leaving 18 bases between the germline ends. This CDR3 region has 15 residues. The germline V gene encodes CDR1 MDHEN and CDR2 SYDVKM. The CDR3 DNA sequence: TGTGCCAGCAGAAGAAGGGGTGTGGGGTACTACGAGCAGTACTTC. Translation: CASRRRGVGYYEQYF.

In the case of this clonotype: A much larger clonotype is one base distant, so this may be a read error. This chain connects TRBV5-1 to TRBJ2-1; D unclear. The CDR3 has 15 amino acids. Germline V CDR1 and CDR2: SGHRS, YFSETQ. CDR3 residues: CASSSGLTQYSEQFF. The CDR3 bases are TGCGCCAGCAGCTCCGGGTTAACACAATACAGTGAGCAGTTCTTC.

This clonotype was observed at least ten times. The CDR3 coding sequence is TGCAGTGCTAGACGTGTTTCTAAGACCCAGTACTTC. This translates into CSARRVSKTQYF. The chain is built from TRBV20-1 and TRBJ2-5; no reliable D call. The CDR3 is 12 amino acids. With 2 bases removed from V and 6 bases from J, the gap between germline ends came to 10 bases. CDR1 and CDR2 (germline): DFQATT, SNEGSKA (reference sequence).

This clonotype occurred many times. The chain couples TRBV27 to TRBJ2-1; tentatively, D is TRBD1 or TRBD2 (5 bases each). Germline CDR1 reads MNHEY; CDR2 reads SMNVEV (reference sequence). V was clipped by 0 bases and J by 10 bases, with 16 bases between them. The CDR3 spans 15 residues. The CDR3 spells CASSLSTGLGPEQFF. Written as DNA, the CDR3 is TGTGCCAGCAGTTTATCGACCGGACTGGGACCGGAGCAGTTCTTC.

The chain is built from TRBV29-1 and TRBJ1-5; possible D gene TRBD1, 6 bases. Germline V gene data show CDR1 as SQVTM and CDR2 as ANQGSEA. The CDR3 is made up of 15 amino acids. V dropped 6 bases and J dropped 1 base, with 16 bases sitting between them. Here the CDR3 reads CSVGTGTQSNQPQHF. DNA of the CDR3: TGCAGCGTAGGTACCGGGACACAAAGCAATCAGCCCCAGCATTTT.

The rearrangement joins TRBV30 to TRBJ2-3; 13 bases align to TRBD2. Trimming at V came to 5 bases and at J to 3 bases, leaving 5 bases not matched to a gene. This CDR3 has 15 amino acids. Germline lookup yields CDR1 GTSNPN and CDR2 SVGIG (reference sequence). The CDR3 loop is CAWGKLAGGTDTQYF. DNA for the CDR3: TGTGCCTGGGGCAAACTAGCGGGGGGGACAGATACGCAGTATTTT.

This clonotype was recorded many times. The chain couples TRBV9 to TRBJ2-1; TRBD2 is a possible D gene (5 bases). CDR1 and CDR2 from the germline V gene are SGDLS and YYNGEE. The CDR3 is 13 amino acids. The germline V and J ends were trimmed by 0 bases and 13 bases, with 14 bases remaining between them. This CDR3 is CASSVEASSVQFF. The CDR3 DNA reads TGTGCCAGCAGCGTAGAGGCTAGCAGCGTTCAGTTCTTC.

This clonotype was seen a handful of times. The rearrangement joins TRBV25-1 to TRBJ2-6, with 7 bases aligning to TRBD1. Germline-derived CDR1 and CDR2 are MGHDK and SYGVNS. V gave up 2 bases and J gave up 0 bases; unmatched junction bases: 19. The CDR3 consists of 22 residues. The CDR3: CASSEPPPATGYIISGANVLTF. The CDR3, as DNA: TGTGCCAGCAGTGAACCTCCACCGGCGACAGGGTACATAATCTCTGGGGCCAACGTCCTGACTTTC.

This clonotype has only a few counts. The chain uses TRBV7-2 and TRBJ2-3; D is undetermined. This CDR3 is built from 15 residues. Trimming pared 1 base from V and 1 base from J, leaving 9 bases between. Germline V CDR1 and CDR2: SGHTA, FQGNSA. The CDR3, as DNA: TGTGCCAGCAGCTTAGGTGGCGCCGGCACAGATACGCAGTATTTT. It codes for CASSLGGAGTDTQYF. The whole variable domain, filled in from reference TRBV7-2 and TRBJ2-3, reads GAGVSQSPSNKVTEKGKDVELRCDPISGHTALYWYRQSLGQGLEFLIYFQGNSAPDKSGLPSDRFSAERTGGSVSTLTIQRTQQEDSAVYLCASSLGGAGTDTQYFGPGTRLTVL.

This clonotype was seen ten or more times. The chain recombines TRBV9 with TRBJ1-6, with 9 bases lining up with TRBD1. V dropped 1 base and J dropped 6; count of bases not matched to a gene: 5. There are 16 residues in the CDR3. The germline gives CDR1 SGDLS, CDR2 YYNGEE. The CDR3 DNA sequence: TGTGCCAGCAGCGTAACGCCGGGACAGGGTAATTCACCCCTCCACTTT. Translation gives CASSVTPGQGNSPLHF.

This clonotype was counted only a few times. CDR3 sequence (DNA): TGTGCCAGCAGTTTAGGGCCACTAGCGGCTTACAATGAGCAGTTCTTC. This sequence encodes CASSLGPLAAYNEQFF. The chain links TRBV12-3 or TRBV12-4 to TRBJ2-1, with 8 bases identical to TRBD2. V was pared by 1 base and J by 4 bases, with 6 bases of the junction left unmatched. This CDR3 has 16 residues.